In its sample, the clone carrying this TCR beta chain was seen a few times. What it binds is not known. Healthy Caucasians were all of the donors. The sample belongs to a study of identical twins. Overall study findings and caveats: Whereas memory repertoires showed no such difference, abundant cord blood beta clonotypes carried fewer insertions. There is a chance that invariant MAIT and iNKT cells partially muddied zero-insertion analyses.

TCRdb re-called the 5' RACE reads with MiXCR, one entry per CDR3 protein. The profile shows 600,000 to 800,000 distinct CDR3 sequences, approximately 22% of them singletons. The data were also submitted as part of a second study, on T cells expressing NK-cell markers.

This sequence was found in a woman aged 18 to 35 in good health. Material: PBMCs.

CDR3 protein: CASSSGGTEITQYF. The CDR3 nucleotides are TGTGCCAGCAGCTCAGGAGGGACGGAGATAACCCAGTACTTC. The rearrangement joins TRBV7-2 to TRBJ2-5; D perhaps matches TRBD2 (6 bases). Between the trimmed V and J ends, which lost 4 bases and 8 bases, there was a span of 17 bases. The CDR3 covers 14 residues. Germline CDR1 SGHTA, CDR2 FQGNSA.